The 18 T cell receptor beta chains listed next were all sequenced from one sample in a study of regulatory T cells in long-lasting Graves disease. To make TCR beta libraries, researchers used iRepertoire HTBI primers and Arm-PCR of CDR3 regions. TCRdb reanalysed the multiplex PCR reads using MiXCR and keeps one entry per CDR3 protein. This table holds approximately 490,000 distinct CDR3 sequences, around 15% found once. Time point: newly diagnosed GD, antithyroid drugs for less than 3 months. PBMCs provided the RNA from which the TCR library was made. These data were likewise used in another study, on T cells in Graves' hyperthyroidism and ophthalmopathy.

This specimen consisted of peripheral blood mononuclear cells (PBMCs), obtained at new diagnosis, from a patient treated with antithyroid drugs. The receptors here all came from a middle-aged man with Graves disease.

This clonotype occurred many times. This rearrangement joins TRBV7-8 to TRBJ2-3; D uncertain. The CDR3 consists of 15 residues. Deletions cut 5 bases from V and 0 bases from J, with 12 bases between. CDR1 SGHVS and CDR2 FQNEAQ come from the germline V gene. In DNA, the CDR3 is TGTGCCAGCAGCCGCCGGTCGGGTAGCACAGATACGCAGTATTTT. Translated, it gives CASSRRSGSTDTQYF.

This clonotype was found many times. J is TRBJ2-1 and V is TRBV12-3 or TRBV12-4; D ambiguous. V lost 0 bases, J lost 6 bases, and 18 bases lay in between. The CDR3 sequence is 17 residues long. The DNA of the CDR3 is TGTGCCAGCAGTTTAGCGCACGGGTCTAGTTACCTCAATGAGCAGTTCTTC. This codes for CASSLAHGSSYLNEQFF.

This clonotype was recorded at least ten times. This rearrangement joins TRBV9 to TRBJ2-7; no definite D call. V was trimmed by 1 base and J by 4 bases, leaving 12 bases between them. This CDR3 is 14 amino acids long. Germline V gene sequence: CDR1 SGDLS, CDR2 YYNGEE. The CDR3: CASSVTLGTYEQYF. The CDR3 region has the DNA TGTGCCAGCAGCGTAACCCTGGGCACTTACGAGCAGTACTTC.

This clonotype was detected many times. The chain couples TRBV20-1 to TRBJ2-5; possibly TRBD1 for D (5 bases). V shed 0 bases and J shed 5 bases, with 7 bases lying between them. The CDR3 runs to 12 residues. Germline-derived CDR1 and CDR2 are DFQATT and SNEGSKA (reference sequence). CDR3 residues: CSARDQGETQYF. CDR3 DNA sequence: TGCAGTGCTAGAGATCAGGGCGAGACCCAGTACTTC.

This clonotype has a handful of counts. V usage is TRBV20-1 and J usage is TRBJ1-4; D is perhaps TRBD1 (5 bases). Germline values: CDR1 DFQATT, CDR2 SNEGSKA (reference sequence). This CDR3 contains 14 residues. V was cut by 3 bases and J by 8 bases, with 16 bases left in between. The chain's CDR3 is CSASMAGLDEKLFF. The CDR3 region has the DNA TGCAGTGCTAGTATGGCAGGGCTTGACGAAAAACTGTTTTTT.

This clonotype showed up just a few times. A much larger clone lies a single base off, so this may be a read error. The chain has TRBV30 and TRBJ2-3; D unclear. The CDR3 is made up of 12 amino acids. With 2 bases removed from V and 2 bases from J, the gap between germline ends came to 5 bases. From germline, CDR1 is GTSNPN and CDR2 SVGIG (reference sequence). CDR3 protein: CAWSPSTDTQYF. CDR3 sequence (DNA): TGTGCCTGGAGTCCGTCCACAGATACGCAGTATTTT.

About this clonotype itself: A much more abundant neighbour one base away suggests this may be a read error. In nucleotides, the CDR3 is TGTGCCACCGCTGAAGAGACCGCACTAGCGGCAGACGAGCAGTACTTC. Amino acid sequence: CATAEETALAADEQYF. V and J are TRBV24-1 and TRBJ2-7; 8 positions match TRBD2. Per germline, CDR1 KGHDR and CDR2 SFDVKD. V shed 9 bases and J 5 bases; nucleotides not matched to a gene: 17. The CDR3 runs to 16 residues.

The chain employs TRBV9 and TRBJ2-5; the match to TRBD2 covers 13 bases. The length of the CDR3 is 17 residues. CDR1 is SGDLS, CDR2 YYNGEE, per germline. Trimming removed 2 bases from V and 7 bases from J; junction bases left unmatched: 11. CDR3 DNA: TGTGCCAGCAGCGTGGACGGGACTAGCGGGATCGTGCGGACCCAGTACTTC. Its translation is CASSVDGTSGIVRTQYF.

The chain combines TRBV27 with TRBJ1-6; D not resolved. The ends were cut back, 7 bases at V and 6 bases at J, with 16 bases in the middle. There are 15 residues in the CDR3. The germline CDR1 and CDR2 sequences are MNHEY and SMNVEV (reference sequence). The CDR3 nucleotides are TGTGCCAGCAAGATTACCGGGAGCCTTAATTCACCCCTCCACTTT. Translation gives CASKITGSLNSPLHF.

In its sample, this clonotype was seen many times. CDR3 nucleotide sequence: TGTGCCAGCAGGAAGAGGCTAGCGGGAGACACCGGGGAGCTGTTTTTT. Translated: CASRKRLAGDTGELFF. The J gene is TRBJ2-2, the V gene TRBV28, with TRBD2 matching 10 bases. In germline, CDR1 is MDHEN, CDR2 SYDVKM. The CDR3 loop spans 16 amino acids. V trimming: 6 bases; J trimming: 3 bases; junction bases outside the gene matches: 7.

This clonotype has more than one count but fewer than ten. V and J are TRBV5-6 and TRBJ2-5, with TRBD1 matching over 9 bases. The CDR3 is 14 amino acids. Trimming cost V 4 bases and J 4 bases; bases outside gene matches: 5. Per germline, CDR1 SGHDT and CDR2 YYEEEE. The CDR3 DNA is TGTGCCAGCAGCCCTGGGACAGGGTCAGAGACCCAGTACTTC. Translated: CASSPGTGSETQYF.

This clonotype occurred many times. This chain joins TRBV6-5 and TRBJ2-7, with D perhaps matching TRBD1 (5 bases). This CDR3 comprises 13 residues. Trimming left V 0 bases short and J 4 bases short, with 7 bases between. Germline V gives CDR1 MNHEY, CDR2 SVGAGI. In DNA form, the CDR3 reads TGTGCCAGCAGTTACTCGGGGCCATACGAGCAGTACTTC. Amino acid sequence: CASSYSGPYEQYF.

This clonotype came up many times. The chain couples TRBV27 to TRBJ2-5, with TRBD1 identical over 9 bases. Germline CDR1 and CDR2: MNHEY and SMNVEV (reference sequence). After removal of 5 bases from V and 5 bases from J, the junction contained 15 bases not matched to a gene. This CDR3 contains 17 residues. CDR3 amino acids: CASSGLTGTGRDETQYF. The CDR3 DNA follows: TGTGCCAGCAGTGGACTAACCGGGACAGGGAGGGATGAGACCCAGTACTTC.

The chain couples TRBV11-2 to TRBJ2-2; TRBD2 matches at 16 bases. Germline CDR1 is SGHAT and CDR2 is FQNNGV. The CDR3 sequence is 16 residues long. V lost 6 bases and J lost 7; bases outside the gene matches: 5. CDR3 nucleotides: TGTGCCAGCAGGGGACTAGCGGGAGGGCCCGGCGGGGAGCTGTTTTTT. The encoded protein is CASRGLAGGPGGELFF.

This clonotype was recorded at least ten times. The V gene is TRBV30, the J gene TRBJ1-1; D gene ambiguous. Trimming stripped 0 bases from V and 6 bases from J, with 5 bases between. Germline-derived CDR1 and CDR2 are GTSNPN and SVGIG (reference sequence). The CDR3 spans 11 residues. The CDR3 coding sequence is TGTGCCTGGAGTGTTTGGGCTGAAGCTTTCTTT. Residues: CAWSVWAEAFF.

This clonotype occurred a few times. V and J are TRBV10-3 and TRBJ1-1, with a weak D call TRBD1 (5 bases). V was trimmed by 5 bases and J by 5 bases, leaving 6 bases between them. The V gene's germline CDR1 is ENHRY and CDR2 SYGVKD. The length of the CDR3 is 11 residues. As DNA, the CDR3 is TGTGCCATCAGTAAGGGGACTGAAGCTTTCTTT. This translates into CAISKGTEAFF.

This clonotype was seen ten or more times. The chain's CDR3 is CASSLPTSGSLNEQFF. The DNA for the CDR3 is TGTGCCAGCAGTTTACCGACTAGCGGGAGTCTCAATGAGCAGTTCTTC. This chain connects TRBV27 to TRBJ2-1; 12 nucleotides match TRBD2. This CDR3 has 16 amino acids. Germline CDR1 reads MNHEY; CDR2 reads SMNVEV (reference sequence). The trim removed 2 bases at V and 6 bases at J, leaving 5 bases unmatched.

A word on this clonotype: This likely came from a read error, as a far larger clone is one base away. V is TRBV7-9 and J is TRBJ2-1; 11 positions match TRBD2. V shed 4 bases, J shed 10 bases, and the junction held 6 bases outside the gene matches. Germline assignment: CDR1 SEHNR and CDR2 FQNEAQ (reference sequence). The CDR3 length is 14 residues. The CDR3 loop is CASSSGTSGYEQFF. The CDR3 DNA reads as TGTGCCAGCAGCTCCGGGACTAGCGGTTACGAGCAGTTCTTC.